A single sample is the source of the 15 T cell receptor beta chains below, sequenced in a study of early T cells in non-severe SARS-CoV-2 infection. TCRdb reprocessed the 5' RACE reads with MiXCR, giving one entry per CDR3 protein. The table has 35,000 to 45,000 distinct CDR3 sequences, less than 15% seen once; the top ten hold more than 15%. Sequencing was performed on whole blood. These TCRs come from an adult who was a healthcare worker with PCR-confirmed SARS-CoV-2 infection or an uninfected control (not recorded which).

This clonotype has ten or more counts. This chain connects TRBV18 to TRBJ2-3, with D maybe TRBD2 (6 bases). V was pared by 1 base and J by 5 bases, with 13 bases between. The CDR3 runs to 15 residues. Germline V gene data show CDR1 as KGHSH and CDR2 as LQKENI. The CDR3 sequence: CASSPRGTHKDTQYF. The CDR3, as DNA: TGTGCCAGCTCACCACGCGGGACCCATAAAGATACGCAGTATTTT.

This clonotype was recorded many times. The V and J genes are TRBV12-3 or TRBV12-4 and TRBJ1-1; no clear D. V was cut by 7 bases and J by 0 bases, with 15 bases left in between. This CDR3 region has 15 residues. The CDR3 region is CASNDLRFMNTEAFF. In nucleotides, the CDR3 is TGTGCCAGCAACGACCTCAGATTCATGAACACTGAAGCTTTCTTT.

This clonotype was detected many times. V gene TRBV12-3 or TRBV12-4 combines with J gene TRBJ2-2; no clear D. V was shortened by 3 bases and J by 7 bases, with 18 bases between the two germline ends. The CDR3 is made up of 16 amino acids. CDR3 sequence reads: CASSFKNSFPGGELFF. CDR3 DNA: TGTGCCAGCAGTTTTAAAAACTCCTTCCCCGGCGGGGAGCTGTTTTTT.

This clonotype was found a few times. CDR3 bases: TGTGCCAGCAGTTACTCGATAACGGTCGGGCTTACCGGTGAAAAACTGTTTTTT. Its translation is CASSYSITVGLTGEKLFF. The chain carries TRBV6-2 or TRBV6-3 and TRBJ1-4; D is uncertain. This CDR3 is built from 18 residues. Trimming took off 0 bases at V and 7 bases at J, with 21 bases between the two ends. Germline CDR1 and CDR2: MNHEY and SVGEGT.

There are many counts of this clonotype. The chain links TRBV12-3 or TRBV12-4 to TRBJ2-2, with a weak D call TRBD2 (5 bases). This CDR3 is 16 amino acids long. The V end was cut by 3 bases, the J end by 0 bases, with 11 bases between. The CDR3 DNA reads TGTGCCAGCAGTTTGGGAGAGCAGACGAACACCGGGGAGCTGTTTTTT. It specifies CASSLGEQTNTGELFF.

On this clonotype itself: A much larger clone lies one base from this, so it may be a read error. The final CDR3 position lacks the conserved phenylalanine or tryptophan, pointing to a likely read error. The rearrangement links TRBV4-3 to TRBJ1-6; no definite D call. The CDR3 runs to 17 residues. The germline V and J ends were trimmed by 0 bases and 14 bases, with 23 bases remaining between them. CDR1 and CDR2 from the germline V gene are LGHNA and YSLEER. CDR3 nucleotides: TGCGCCAGCAGCCAAGAAGGCTACAGCAGTCCCGCGGGAACCCTCCACCTT. Protein: CASSQEGYSSPAGTLHL.

This clonotype turned up a few times. This chain uses TRBV21-1 with TRBJ2-7. TRBV21-1 is a recognized pseudogene. The CDR3 has 12 amino acids. CDR3: CASNWTSYEQYF. CDR3 coding DNA: TGTGCCAGCAATTGGACGTCCTACGAGCAGTACTTC.

This clonotype was counted many times. The CDR3, as DNA: TGTGCCAGCAGCCCCGACAGGGGCCTCACCTCAGTTATTTACGAGCAGTACTTC. Amino acid sequence: CASSPDRGLTSVIYEQYF. The gene calls are TRBV7-8 and TRBJ2-7; 8 nucleotides align to TRBD1. CDR3 length: 18 residues. Trimming cost V 5 bases and J 4 bases; bases outside gene matches: 19. Germline V gives CDR1 SGHVS, CDR2 FQNEAQ.

Only a few counts were recorded for this clonotype. The chain carries TRBV28 and TRBJ2-2; 7 bases agree with TRBD2. Trimming removed 4 bases from V and 7 bases from J; junction bases left unmatched: 0. From germline, CDR1 is MDHEN and CDR2 SYDVKM. CDR3 length: 12 amino acids. DNA for the CDR3: TGTGCCAGCAGTTCGGGAGGCGGGGAGCTGTTTTTT. Translated: CASSSGGGELFF.

This clonotype was recorded a few times. V gene TRBV3-1 combines with J gene TRBJ2-1; tentative D call: TRBD2 (6 bases). Germline CDR1 LGHDT, CDR2 YNNKEL (reference sequence). The germline V and J ends were trimmed by 2 bases and 7 bases, with 18 bases remaining between them. The CDR3 contains 16 residues. The CDR3, as DNA: TGTGCCAGCAGCCAACCTCTCCGGGACCGGGGGAATGAGCAGTTCTTC. This gives the protein CASSQPLRDRGNEQFF.

Ten or more counts support this clonotype. V gene TRBV5-5 combines with J gene TRBJ2-7; tentatively, D is TRBD2 (5 bases). Trimming left V 0 bases short and J 2 bases short, with 18 bases between. In germline, CDR1 is SGHKS, CDR2 YYEKEE (reference sequence). This CDR3 region has 17 residues. The CDR3: CASSLEGKLPGAYEQYF. CDR3 DNA: TGTGCCAGCAGCTTGGAGGGTAAGCTCCCCGGGGCCTACGAGCAGTACTTC. Filled out from reference TRBV5-5 and TRBJ2-7, the complete variable domain reads DAGVTQSPTHLIKTRGQQVTLRCSPISGHKSVSWYQQVLGQGPQFIFQYYEKEERGRGNFPDRFSARQFPNYSSELNVNALLLGDSALYLCASSLEGKLPGAYEQYFGPGTRLTVT.

This clonotype came up many times. V gene TRBV20-1 combines with J gene TRBJ1-2; possible D gene TRBD1, 6 bases. Trimming took 4 bases from V and 2 from J, leaving 11 bases between them. Germline V gene lookup returns CDR1 DFQATT and CDR2 SNEGSKA (reference sequence). The CDR3 has 13 amino acids. The CDR3: CSAMGHRNYGYTF. The CDR3 nucleotides read TGCAGTGCTATGGGACATCGGAACTATGGCTACACCTTC.

This clonotype turned up a few times. The chain carries TRBV7-3 and TRBJ1-1, with D unresolved. The germline V and J ends were trimmed by 3 bases and 2 bases, with 7 bases remaining between them. There are 13 residues in the CDR3. Germline CDR1 SGHTA, CDR2 FQGTGA. CDR3 bases: TGTGCCAGCAGCTTCCAGAGAAACACTGAAGCTTTCTTT. The encoded protein is CASSFQRNTEAFF.

This clonotype appeared many times. The chain links TRBV29-1 to TRBJ2-7; the D gene is possibly TRBD1 (5 bases). This CDR3 is 12 amino acids long. Trimming cost V 5 bases and J 2 bases, with 10 bases left between them. Germline V gene lookup returns CDR1 SQVTM and CDR2 ANQGSEA. The DNA for the CDR3 is TGCAGCGTTCGGCAGGGTCCCTACGAGCAGTACTTC. It is translated as CSVRQGPYEQYF.

This clonotype was seen repeatedly, ten times or more. The chain recombines TRBV19 with TRBJ2-3; 16 bases agree with TRBD2. Losses at the gene ends were 6 bases for V and 2 bases for J; bases not matched to a gene: 5. The CDR3 totals 17 residues. The germline CDR1 and CDR2 sequences are LNHDA and SQIVND (reference sequence). The CDR3 here is CASSWGLAGGPTDTQYF. DNA for the CDR3: TGTGCCAGTAGCTGGGGACTAGCGGGAGGGCCCACAGATACGCAGTATTTT.